This T cell receptor beta chain was captured in a study of blood T cells in healthy people across ages. Every donor gave around 10 milliliters of peripheral blood. This clonotype was seen more than once but under ten times. V dropped 5 bases and J dropped 1 base, with 7 bases sitting between them. CDR1 is MNHEY and CDR2 is SMNVEV in the germline V gene (reference sequence). This CDR3 is 13 amino acids long. A second PCR, run for 7 to 11 cycles, used a sample-barcoded 5' primer plus a J-beta primer mix. TCRdb re-called the 5' RACE reads through MiXCR, storing one row per CDR3 protein. The data hold about 930,000 distinct CDR3 sequences, with just under 30% observed a single time. These same records also appear under a second study, on T cells of mothers and their children.

The rearrangement joins TRBV27 to TRBJ2-3; the D is unclear. The TCR comes from a woman aged 40 to 50 in good health. Sequencing was done on a sample of blood. CDR3 residues: CASSPWGTDTQYF. CDR3 DNA: TGTGCCAGCAGTCCGTGGGGCACAGATACGCAGTATTTT.